Presented here are 29 T cell receptor beta chains from one specimen sequenced in a study of beta chain features in type 1 diabetes. Study results and limitations: Shortening that was moderate but significant affected the TCRB CDR3s of Type 1 diabetes patients in all four CD4+ subsets.

Antigens of these TCRs are unknown. As every portion of the isolated RNA was reverse transcribed, the sequencing read expressed TCRB transcripts. TCRdb's table, derived via immunoSEQ multiplex PCR, lists solely in-frame clones and lacks some. The table has 20,000 to 30,000 clones, roughly 69% seen once. Sequencing was performed on Tregs from blood. The source of these receptors is a man aged 18 to 29 with type 1 diabetes.

The V gene is TRBV6-6, the J gene TRBJ2-1; TRBD2 might be the D (5 bases). The CDR3 has 12 residues. V shed 2 bases and J shed 9 bases, with 8 bases lying between them. The germline gives CDR1 MNHNY, CDR2 SVGAGI (reference sequence). CDR3 nucleotides: TGTGCCAGCAGTTACACTAGGTCTGAGCAGTTCTTC. Encoded protein: CASSYTRSEQFF.

J is TRBJ2-3 and V is TRBV7-2; 8 bases match TRBD2. V was pared by 6 bases and J by 2 bases, with 4 bases of the junction left unmatched. Germline loops: CDR1 SGHTA, CDR2 FQGNSA. The CDR3 is made up of 14 amino acids. The CDR3 DNA is TGTGCCAGCAGGATTGGACTAGCCACAGATACGCAGTATTTT. Translation gives CASRIGLATDTQYF. Using reference TRBV7-2 and TRBJ2-3 for the parts outside the CDR3, the full variable domain is GAGVSQSPSNKVTEKGKDVELRCDPISGHTALYWYRQSLGQGLEFLIYFQGNSAPDKSGLPSDRFSAERTGGSVSTLTIQRTQQEDSAVYLCASRIGLATDTQYFGPGTRLTVL.

In this sample, this clone turned up a few times. V usage is TRBV25-1 and J usage is TRBJ2-7; 9 bases are a match to TRBD1. The junction had 6 bases not matched to a gene; V was cut back by 5 bases and J by 4 bases. The germline V gene has CDR1 MGHDK and CDR2 SYGVNS. The CDR3 loop spans 14 amino acids. The CDR3 here is CASSPHRGRYEQYF. The CDR3 nucleotides read TGTGCCAGCAGTCCTCACAGGGGGCGATACGAGCAGTACTTC.

This clone was counted only a few times. The V and J genes are TRBV28 and TRBJ2-1; D gene unclear. V was trimmed by 5 bases and J by 0 bases, leaving 8 bases between them. CDR1 and CDR2 (germline): MDHEN, SYDVKM. The CDR3 sequence is 14 residues long. The CDR3: CASSLRSSYNEQFF. CDR3 DNA sequence: TGTGCCAGCAGTCTACGGAGCTCCTACAATGAGCAGTTCTTC.

This rearrangement joins TRBV6-5 to TRBJ2-7; maybe TRBD1 (6 bases). Germline CDR1 MNHEY, CDR2 SVGAGI. V was clipped by 6 bases and J by 6 bases, with 12 bases between them. The CDR3 loop spans 12 amino acids. The CDR3 here is CASREQGGEQYF. As DNA, the CDR3 is TGTGCCAGCAGGGAACAGGGCGGCGAGCAGTACTTC.

CDR3 region: CASSLRAGGDTYEQYF. The CDR3 nucleotides are TGTGCCAGCAGCTTACGGGCAGGCGGGGATACCTACGAGCAGTACTTC. This chain links TRBV7-9 with TRBJ2-7; D may be TRBD2 (6 bases). This CDR3 contains 16 residues. In germline, CDR1 is SEHNR, CDR2 FQNEAQ (reference sequence). V lost 2 bases and J lost 2, with 16 bases in between.

The chain uses TRBV29-1 and TRBJ2-1; 8 positions match TRBD1. The CDR3 sequence is 14 residues long. Germline values: CDR1 SQVTM, CDR2 ANQGSEA. CDR3 sequence reads: CRKKPGQDYNEQFF. CDR3 nucleotide sequence: TGCAGGAAGAAGCCGGGACAGGACTACAATGAGCAGTTCTTC.

The V and J genes are TRBV7-8 and TRBJ2-1, with 7 bases that match TRBD1. The V gene end was trimmed by 2 bases and the J gene end by 7 bases; junction bases not matched to a gene: 11. This CDR3 spans 16 amino acids. Germline V CDR1 and CDR2: SGHVS, FQNEAQ. CDR3 loop: CASSLPSINRGNEQFF. The DNA of the CDR3 is TGTGCCAGCAGCTTACCGTCCATTAACAGGGGTAATGAGCAGTTCTTC.

The chain is built from TRBV7-2 and TRBJ2-3; the match to TRBD2 covers 14 bases. The CDR3 spans 16 residues. Germline V lookup: CDR1 SGHTA, CDR2 FQGNSA. With 2 bases clipped from V and 11 bases from J, the junction kept 9 bases outside the gene matches. CDR3 sequence reads: CASSLRPVTSGGEQYF. CDR3 nucleotides: TGTGCCAGCAGCTTAAGGCCGGTGACTAGCGGGGGGGAGCAGTATTTT.

The chain couples TRBV11-2 to TRBJ2-3, with a possible D match to TRBD1 (5 bases). Germline-derived CDR1 and CDR2 are SGHAT and FQNNGV. The CDR3 runs 15 residues. Trimming shortened V by 1 base and J by 2 bases, and 10 bases separated the two germline ends. The chain's CDR3 is CASSLGVGATDTQYF. The CDR3 nucleotides read TGTGCCAGCAGCTTAGGTGTAGGGGCCACAGATACGCAGTATTTT.

The chain joins TRBV11-2 to TRBJ2-7; 8 positions match TRBD2. Germline values: CDR1 SGHAT, CDR2 FQNNGV. The V gene end was trimmed by 5 bases and the J gene end by 3 bases; junction bases not matched to a gene: 15. CDR3 length: 17 amino acids. The CDR3 reads CASSLRTLVAGNYEQYF. The CDR3 DNA sequence: TGTGCCAGCAGCCTAAGAACCCTGGTAGCGGGAAACTACGAGCAGTACTTC.

The V call is TRBV19, the J call TRBJ2-3; 9 nucleotides line up with TRBD2. Per the germline V gene, CDR1 is LNHDA and CDR2 is SQIVND (reference sequence). The CDR3 contains 18 residues. With 1 base clipped from V and 1 base from J, the junction kept 9 bases outside the gene matches. The CDR3 protein is CASSIGLAALLRTDTQYF. In nucleotides, the CDR3 is TGTGCCAGTAGTATAGGACTAGCGGCACTACTCCGCACAGATACGCAGTATTTT.

The chain uses TRBV28 and TRBJ1-1; D is possibly TRBD1 (5 bases). Trimming took 7 bases from V and 2 from J, leaving 11 bases between them. The CDR3 has 13 amino acids. CDR1 and CDR2 (germline): MDHEN, SYDVKM. As DNA, the CDR3 is TGTGCCAGCACTTCGGACACAAACACTGAAGCTTTCTTT. It codes for CASTSDTNTEAFF.

In its sample, this clone was seen a few times. The chain links TRBV28 to TRBJ2-1; 7 bases map to TRBD2. Germline V CDR1 and CDR2: MDHEN, SYDVKM. CDR3 length: 16 residues. The V segment lost 0 bases and the J segment 9 bases; nucleotides outside the gene matches: 11. CDR3 sequence reads: CASSLWAGGRSSEQFF. The CDR3 nucleotides are TGTGCCAGCAGTTTATGGGCTGGCGGGAGATCTTCTGAGCAGTTCTTC.

V usage is TRBV7-2 and J usage is TRBJ1-2; D might be TRBD1 (5 bases). Trimming removed 0 bases at V and 3 bases at J, with 14 bases between. This CDR3 is 16 amino acids long. The germline CDR1 and CDR2 sequences are SGHTA and FQGNSA. CDR3 DNA: TGTGCCAGCAGCTTAGCCCGCGGGGCCTATCACTATGGCTACACCTTC. Amino acids: CASSLARGAYHYGYTF.

CDR3 protein: CASSFPRDRVAGYTF. The CDR3 region has the DNA TGTGCCAGCAGCTTTCCCCGGGACAGGGTGGCTGGCTACACCTTC. The chain uses TRBV7-2 and TRBJ1-2, with 9 bases aligning to TRBD1. Germline CDR1 SGHTA, CDR2 FQGNSA. V gave up 3 bases and J gave up 7 bases; unmatched junction bases: 9. The CDR3 contains 15 residues.

This clone was recorded a few times. The chain's CDR3 is CASSHRRTSGSSETQYF. CDR3 DNA: TGTGCCAGCAGCCACCGCCGGACTAGCGGGAGCTCTGAGACCCAGTACTTC. The J gene is TRBJ2-5, the V gene TRBV14; 13 nucleotides agree with TRBD2. The CDR3 sequence is 17 residues long. V dropped 3 bases and J dropped 5; count of bases not matched to a gene: 9. The germline V gene has CDR1 SGHDN and CDR2 FVKESK.

This chain links TRBV7-2 with TRBJ2-7; 11 bases map to TRBD2. Germline V gene lookup returns CDR1 SGHTA and CDR2 FQGNSA. The CDR3 length is 15 residues. V was clipped by 1 base and J by 5 bases; unmatched bases: 4. In nucleotides, the CDR3 is TGTGCCAGCAGCTTAGTGACGACTAGCGGGAACGAGCAGTACTTC. Protein product: CASSLVTTSGNEQYF.

As to this clone: Other DNA sequences in the same sample also yield this CDR3. J is TRBJ2-3 and V is TRBV7-2; 11 nucleotides agree with TRBD2. The CDR3 is 15 amino acids. CDR1 and CDR2 (germline): SGHTA, FQGNSA. With V trimmed by 5 bases and J by 1 base, 2 bases remained unmatched. CDR3 loop: CASSLGLAGTDTQYF. CDR3 nucleotide sequence: TGTGCCAGCAGCCTGGGACTAGCGGGCACAGATACGCAGTATTTT.

The V call is TRBV7-2, the J call TRBJ2-2, with TRBD1 matching 7 bases. Germline V CDR1 and CDR2: SGHTA, FQGNSA. The CDR3 runs to 16 residues. Unmatched junction bases numbered 3, after V lost 2 bases and J lost 0 bases. In DNA, the CDR3 is TGTGCCAGCAGCTTAACCGGGACAGCGAACACCGGGGAGCTGTTTTTT. Translation: CASSLTGTANTGELFF.

This clone was seen only once. This chain connects TRBV30 to TRBJ1-1; D unclear. V lost 4 bases and J lost 6, with 12 bases in between. This CDR3 has 12 amino acids. The germline V gene encodes CDR1 GTSNPN and CDR2 SVGIG (reference sequence). The CDR3 spells CAWITGTPEAFF. For the CDR3, the DNA is TGTGCCTGGATCACGGGAACTCCTGAAGCTTTCTTT.

This chain links TRBV10-3 with TRBJ1-6; 9 bases are shared with TRBD1. CDR3 size: 13 residues. Unmatched junction bases numbered 5, after V lost 10 bases and J lost 7 bases. Germline loops: CDR1 ENHRY, CDR2 SYGVKD. The CDR3 bases are TGTGCCACCAAGGGACAGGGAAATTCACCCCTCCACTTT. This sequence encodes CATKGQGNSPLHF.

In this sample, this clone turned up a few times. The chain couples TRBV6-6 to TRBJ2-7, with 7 bases identical to TRBD1. V dropped 7 bases and J dropped 2; count of bases not matched to a gene: 14. Germline V gene data show CDR1 as MNHNY and CDR2 as SVGAGI (reference sequence). CDR3 length: 16 residues. The DNA of the CDR3 is TGTGCCAGCATCACACAGGGGCCGGACGGAGCCTACGAGCAGTACTTC. Its translation: CASITQGPDGAYEQYF.

V and J are TRBV30 and TRBJ2-4, with TRBD2 matching over 13 bases. Germline V gene sequence: CDR1 GTSNPN, CDR2 SVGIG (reference sequence). CDR3 length: 14 amino acids. Losses at the gene ends were 3 bases for V and 7 bases for J; bases not matched to a gene: 3. CDR3 residues: CAWSLGLAGNIQYF. For the CDR3, the DNA is TGTGCCTGGAGCCTGGGACTAGCGGGGAACATTCAGTACTTC.

The J gene is TRBJ1-1, the V gene TRBV30; no clear D gene. From germline, CDR1 is GTSNPN and CDR2 SVGIG (reference sequence). The CDR3 totals 13 residues. V dropped 2 bases and J dropped 2 bases, with 9 bases sitting between them. CDR3 DNA sequence: TGTGCCTGGAGTAACGCAGTAAACACTGAAGCTTTCTTT. It specifies CAWSNAVNTEAFF.

The V gene is TRBV5-5, the J gene TRBJ1-5, with a tentative D call TRBD1 (5 bases). V was pared by 7 bases and J by 6 bases, with 17 bases between. Germline V gives CDR1 SGHKS, CDR2 YYEKEE (reference sequence). This CDR3 region has 14 residues. The CDR3 DNA is TGTGCCAGCGGCCTCGGAGGGGTCCCTCAGCCCCAGCATTTT. Protein product: CASGLGGVPQPQHF.

The chain employs TRBV6-6 and TRBJ2-1; 7 bases are shared with TRBD1. Germline V gives CDR1 MNHNY, CDR2 SVGAGI (reference sequence). The CDR3 loop spans 15 amino acids. Trimming removed 6 bases from V and 6 bases from J; junction bases left unmatched: 11. The CDR3 protein is CASRSRQGLGNEQFF. As DNA, the CDR3 is TGTGCCAGCAGATCCCGACAGGGCCTCGGCAATGAGCAGTTCTTC.

This rearrangement joins TRBV7-9 to TRBJ1-2, with 7 bases matching TRBD1. CDR3 length: 16 amino acids. The junction had 9 bases not matched to a gene; V was cut back by 5 bases and J by 0 bases. The germline CDR1 and CDR2 sequences are SEHNR and FQNEAQ (reference sequence). The chain's CDR3 is CASSPGQTSANYGYTF. DNA for the CDR3: TGTGCCAGCAGCCCGGGACAGACAAGCGCTAACTATGGCTACACCTTC.

Notes on this clone: At one end, the junction sequence differs from germline, possibly due to a read error. The identical CDR3 is also encoded by other nucleotide sequences in the sample. This chain's CDR3 is CASSSTNYRGRAYEQYF. CDR3 sequence (DNA): TGCGCCAGCAGCTCAACCAATTACAGGGGGCGAGCCTACGAGCAGTACTTC. The gene calls are TRBV11-3 and TRBJ2-7; 9 bases line up with TRBD1. This CDR3 has 17 amino acids. The germline V gene has CDR1 SGHNT and CDR2 YENEEA. The variable domain in full, completed from reference TRBV11-3 and TRBJ2-7, reads EAGVVQSPRYKIIEKKQPVAFWCNPISGHNTLYWYLQNLGQGPELLIRYENEEAVDDSQLPKDRFSAERLKGVDSTLKIQPAELGDSAVYLCASSSTNYRGRAYEQYFGPGTRLTVT.